The rows below give T cell receptor beta chains drawn from one sample of a study of blood T cell repertoires in COVID-19. Using immunoSEQ multiplex PCR, the repertoire was profiled, and TCRdb retains in-frame clones only, with some absent. The sample lists around 150,000 clones, roughly 90% occurring once. Sequenced input: peripheral blood. All receptors derive from a woman aged 60 to 75 who had recovered from COVID-19. Each CDR3 is given without its conserved first and last residue. Fields, in order: V gene, J gene, CDR3 length, CDR3 protein.

TRBV2,TRBJ2-5,10,ASNRGGETQY
TRBV15,TRBJ1-1,11,ATSRDVNTEAF
TRBV2,TRBJ2-3,13,ASSLLRGGSDTQY
TRBV3-1/TRBV3-2,TRBJ2-7,15,ASSRLAGGMHPLEQY
TRBV5-1,TRBJ1-5,12,ASSSQGGEQPQH
TRBV6-1,TRBJ1-5,15,ASSEAMTGGVDQPQH
TRBV14,TRBJ2-3,12,ASSQRGITDTQY
TRBV5-1,TRBJ1-1,10,ASREGDTEAF
TRBV28,TRBJ2-1,14,ASNTAGERSYNEQF
TRBV6-5,TRBJ2-3,12,ASRPPSGTDTQY
TRBV28,TRBJ1-6,16,ASSLTGQSRIGNSPLH
TRBV7-3,TRBJ1-1,11,ASSPTGGFEAF
TRBV5-5,TRBJ2-2,12,ASSLSGFNGELF
TRBV9,TRBJ2-1,16,ASSVTVTGTSGVNEQF
TRBV5-6,TRBJ1-5,13,ASSWGDRGNQPQH
TRBV30,TRBJ2-1,12,AWMPVSTYNEQF
TRBV3-1/TRBV3-2,TRBJ2-3,14,ASSQEALAGTDTQY
TRBV19,TRBJ1-5,13,ASSVDRGRHQPQH
TRBV27,TRBJ1-6,15,ASSLFRSGTSGTPLH
TRBV14,TRBJ2-1,15,ASSQGRRQRPYNEQF
TRBV6-5,TRBJ1-3,13,ASSKDRASGNTIY
TRBV27,TRBJ2-3,13,ASSRRGLGTDTQY
TRBV21-1,TRBJ2-4,17,ASSKDSRIFASAKNIQY